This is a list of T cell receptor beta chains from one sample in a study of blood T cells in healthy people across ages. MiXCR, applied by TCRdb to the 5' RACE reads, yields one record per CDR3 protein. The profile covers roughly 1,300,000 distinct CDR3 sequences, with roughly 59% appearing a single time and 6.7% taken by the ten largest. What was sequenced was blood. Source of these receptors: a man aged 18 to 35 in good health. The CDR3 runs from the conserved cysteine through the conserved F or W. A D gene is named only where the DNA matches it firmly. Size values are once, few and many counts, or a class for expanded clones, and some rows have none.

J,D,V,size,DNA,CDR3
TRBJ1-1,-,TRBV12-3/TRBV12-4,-,TGTGCCAGCAGTTTAGGCTTCCCTGAAGCTTTCTTT,CASSLGFPEAFF
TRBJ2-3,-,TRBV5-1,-,TGCGCCAGCAGGCCTGAGGCGGCCCCTCCAGATACGCAGTATTTT,CASRPEAAPPDTQYF
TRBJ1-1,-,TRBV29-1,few,TGCAGCGCTCGCCGGCGGAACACTGAAGCTTTCTTT,CSARRRNTEAFF
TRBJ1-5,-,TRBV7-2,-,TGTGCCAGCAGCCCCGGCGTGAGAGGTCAGCCCCAGCATTTT,CASSPGVRGQPQHF
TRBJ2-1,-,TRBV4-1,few,TGCGCCAGCAGCCAAGCTTTCGGGGAGAGCTCCTACAATGAGCAGTTCTTC,CASSQAFGESSYNEQFF
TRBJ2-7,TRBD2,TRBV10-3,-,TGTGCCATCAGTGACAGGAGCGGGAGCTCCTACAATGAGCAGTACTTC,CAISDRSGSSYNEQYF
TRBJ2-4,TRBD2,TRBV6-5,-,TGTGCCAGCAGTGTCCGGGACTATGTTGAGCAGTACTTC,CASSVRDYVEQYF
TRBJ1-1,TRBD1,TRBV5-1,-,TGCGCCAGCAGCGACCGGGACAGTAACACTGAAGCTTTCTTT,CASSDRDSNTEAFF
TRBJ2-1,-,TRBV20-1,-,TGCAGTGCTAGAGACAGTTGGGGGCGCGAGCAGTTCTTC,CSARDSWGREQFF
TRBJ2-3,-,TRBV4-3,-,TGCGCCAGCAGCCGGTGGGGGGAGGGCACAGATACGCAGTATTTT,CASSRWGEGTDTQYF
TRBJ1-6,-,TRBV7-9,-,TGTGCCAGCAGCCCCCCGGACAGCTCACCCCTCCACTTT,CASSPPDSSPLHF
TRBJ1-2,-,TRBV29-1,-,TGCAGCGTTGAAGATCGTGATGCTGGAGGGTTTTACTATGGCTACACCTTC,CSVEDRDAGGFYYGYTF
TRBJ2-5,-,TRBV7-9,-,TGTGCCAGCAGCACCTCAGTATGGGAGACCCAGTACTTC,CASSTSVWETQYF
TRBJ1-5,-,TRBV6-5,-,TGTGCCAGCAGGCCGGGCCCCGGGCCCAATCAGCCCCAGCATTTT,CASRPGPGPNQPQHF
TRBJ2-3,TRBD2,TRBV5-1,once,TGCGCCAGCAGCATAGGACTAGCGCCGGATACGCAGTATTTT,CASSIGLAPDTQYF
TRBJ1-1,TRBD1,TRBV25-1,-,TGTGCCAGCAGTAACCCGACAGGGGGGAACACTGAAGCTTTCTTT,CASSNPTGGNTEAFF
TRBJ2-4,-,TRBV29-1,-,TGCAGCGTTGAACAGATGCTAGCCAAAAACATTCAGTACTTC,CSVEQMLAKNIQYF
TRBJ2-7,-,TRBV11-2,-,TGTGCCAGCAGCCCTGACCGGGGACACCACTGCGAGCAGTACTTC,CASSPDRGHHCEQYF
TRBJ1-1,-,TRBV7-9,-,TGTGCCAGCAGCTTCGGGGGGTCTGAAGCTTTCTTT,CASSFGGSEAFF
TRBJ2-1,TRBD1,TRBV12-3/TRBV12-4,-,TGTGCCAGCTCTCGCCCCACAGTCACAGGGGAGTTCTTC,CASSRPTVTGEFF
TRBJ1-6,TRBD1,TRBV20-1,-,TGCAGTGCTCCCAACTGGGAGGGACAGGGGGCTTTGGATTCACCCCTCCACTTT,CSAPNWEGQGALDSPLHF
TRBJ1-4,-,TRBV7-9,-,TGTGCCGGCAGCTTCAAGTTGGGCGGTGAAAAACTGTTTTTT,CAGSFKLGGEKLFF
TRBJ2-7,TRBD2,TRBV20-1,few,TGCAGTGCTAGGGAAATAACTAGCGGGAGAAACGAGCAGTACTTC,CSAREITSGRNEQYF
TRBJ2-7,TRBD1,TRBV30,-,TGTGCCTGGGCAGGACAGGGGTACGAGCAGTACTTC,CAWAGQGYEQYF
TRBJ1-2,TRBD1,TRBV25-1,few,TGTGCCAGCACCGGACAGGGGGAGTATGGCTACACCTTC,CASTGQGEYGYTF
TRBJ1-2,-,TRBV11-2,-,TGTGCCAGCAGCTTAGTATCTGATCAGCCCGGTACCTATGGCTACACCTTC,CASSLVSDQPGTYGYTF
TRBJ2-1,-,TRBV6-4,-,TGTGCCAGCAGCCTCACGATGGGGGTCAATGAGCAGTTCTTC,CASSLTMGVNEQFF
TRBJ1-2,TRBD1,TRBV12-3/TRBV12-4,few,TGTGCCAGCAGTTACAGGGGAGTCTATGGCTACACCTTC,CASSYRGVYGYTF
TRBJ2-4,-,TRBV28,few,TGTGCCAGCAGTTTGGGGCCGGGGATGGGCAAAAACATTCAGTACTTC,CASSLGPGMGKNIQYF
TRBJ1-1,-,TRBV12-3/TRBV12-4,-,TGTGCCAGCAGTCCTCTCCTCAGGGTAGCTTTCTTT,CASSPLLRVAFF
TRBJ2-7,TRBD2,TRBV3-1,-,TGTGCCAGCAGCCACCTGACTAGCGGGAAAGCCTACGAGCAGTACTTC,CASSHLTSGKAYEQYF
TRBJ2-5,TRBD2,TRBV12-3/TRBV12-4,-,TGTGCCAGCACCGGGACTAGCGGCTACGGGACCCAGTACTTC,CASTGTSGYGTQYF
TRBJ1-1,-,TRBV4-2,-,TGTGCCAGCAGCCAAGAGGAATTCACCACGAACACTGAAGCTTTCTTT,CASSQEEFTTNTEAFF
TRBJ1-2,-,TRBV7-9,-,TGTGCCAGCAGCCCCGACGGATTCTATGGCTACACCTTC,CASSPDGFYGYTF
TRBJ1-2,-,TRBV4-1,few,TGCGCCAGCAGCCAAGGGGGCAGGGTCGACTATGGCTACACCTTC,CASSQGGRVDYGYTF
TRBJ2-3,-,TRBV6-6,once,TGTGCCAGCAGCTCCCCGGGGAGCGGGAGCACAGATACGCAGTATTTT,CASSSPGSGSTDTQYF
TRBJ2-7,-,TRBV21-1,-,TGTGCCAGCAGCAAAGGGGGGAGGGGGTACGAGCAGTACTTC,CASSKGGRGYEQYF
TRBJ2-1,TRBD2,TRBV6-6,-,TGTGCCAGCAGCCCGGGACTAGATCAGGTCAATGAGCAGTTCTTC,CASSPGLDQVNEQFF
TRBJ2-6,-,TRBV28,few,TGTGCCAGCAGGACTGGGGCCAACGTCCTGACTTTC,CASRTGANVLTF
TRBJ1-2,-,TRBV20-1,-,TGCAGTGCTGCCCCTGTCGTGGGAAAGGGGTATGGCTACACCTTC,CSAAPVVGKGYGYTF
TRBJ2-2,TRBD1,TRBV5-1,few,TGCGCCAGCAGCTCGGGTCCGGGACAGGGAGAAAACACCGGGGAGCTGTTTTTT,CASSSGPGQGENTGELFF
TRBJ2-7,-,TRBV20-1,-,TGCAGTGCTAGAGAGGTCGACAGCCCTAGTATAGCCCAGTACTTC,CSAREVDSPSIAQYF
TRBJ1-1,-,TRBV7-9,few,TGTGCCAGCAGCCCAACAGTGGTGACTGAAGCTTTCTTT,CASSPTVVTEAFF
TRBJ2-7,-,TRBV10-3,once,TGTGCCATGGGTGGGAGCGGAAAAGGGAACTACGAGCAGTACTTC,CAMGGSGKGNYEQYF
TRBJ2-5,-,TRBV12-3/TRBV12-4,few,TGTGCCAGCAGTTTACGCAGCTACCAAGAGACCCAGTACTTC,CASSLRSYQETQYF
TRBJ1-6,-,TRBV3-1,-,TGTGCCAGCAGCCAAGGTGTCAGGGGAAGCTCCTATAATTCACCCCTCCACTTT,CASSQGVRGSSYNSPLHF